Below are 3 T cell receptor beta chains sequenced from a single sample in a study of CD8 T cells in Susac syndrome. A quantity of about 0.5 to 1 ug RNA underwent reverse transcription using random hexamers. TCRdb reprocessed the immunoSEQ multiplex PCR reads via MiXCR and lists one record per CDR3 protein. The sample has around 300,000 distinct CDR3 sequences, 92% seen once. Sequencing used CD4+ T cells from PBMCs. The receptors derive from a human donor with multiple sclerosis.

The CDR3 sequence is CASTPRTGTYNEQFF. The CDR3 coding sequence is TGCGCCAGCACCCCAAGAACGGGGACCTACAATGAGCAGTTCTTC. V is TRBV4-1 and J is TRBJ2-1; possible D gene TRBD2, 5 bases. CDR1 MGHRA and CDR2 YSYEKL come from the germline V gene. The CDR3 length is 15 residues. The germline V and J ends were trimmed by 7 bases and 2 bases, with 15 bases remaining between them.

V usage is TRBV11-2 and J usage is TRBJ1-2, with D perhaps TRBD1 (6 bases). Trimming stripped 5 bases from V and 4 bases from J, with 17 bases between. This CDR3 region has 15 residues. Germline CDR1 and CDR2: SGHAT and FQNNGV. The CDR3 DNA is TGTGCCAGCAGCCCCATACGGACAGACTTCTATGGCTACACCTTC. This codes for CASSPIRTDFYGYTF.

CDR3 residues: CASSTGDYGGYGYTF. The CDR3 region has the DNA TGCGCCAGCAGCACAGGGGATTACGGAGGCTATGGCTACACCTTC. The chain links TRBV5-1 to TRBJ1-2, with 7 bases identical to TRBD1. The CDR3 is 15 amino acids. The germline gives CDR1 SGHRS, CDR2 YFSETQ. V trimming: 4 bases; J trimming: 4 bases; junction bases outside the gene matches: 10.